This T cell receptor (beta chain) was sequenced for a study of cytomegalovirus exposure and HLA in healthy donors. A multiplex PCR was run with 60 Vbeta primers and 13 Jbeta primers. Method: immunoSEQ multiplex PCR; TCRdb's copy keeps in-frame clones and lacks some. The sample lists 110,000 or so clones, roughly 80% occurring once. General study results and limits: Roughly uniform depth of sequencing across donors was assumed in presence/absence analyses. There were reportedly fewer N-insertions in an Asian-associated ancestry cluster than the approximately 670-donor mean, in a later analysis. Earlier results showed most TCR beta V segments being productive about 87% or about 30% of the time.

Remarks on this clone: The target antigen is unknown.

This CDR3 region has 14 residues. Germline lookup yields CDR1 SGHNT and CDR2 YENEEA. The junction had 4 bases not matched to a gene; V was cut back by 3 bases and J by 3 bases. The TCR comes from a woman in her twenties or thirties in good health and CMV-seropositive. The chain recombines TRBV11-3 with TRBJ1-1, with 7 bases lining up with TRBD1. Sequences were obtained from PBMCs. The CDR3 spells CASSLGQTDTEAFF. DNA for the CDR3: TGTGCCAGCAGCTTGGGACAGACGGACACTGAAGCTTTCTTT.